These 23 T cell receptor beta chains were all obtained from the same sample, sequenced in a study of blood T cell repertoires in COVID-19. Libraries were prepared by immunoSEQ multiplex PCR; TCRdb keeps only in-frame clonotypes and omits some of them. The sample gives around 260,000 clones, around 87% of which show up once; about 4% is in the top ten. Material for sequencing was peripheral blood. All receptors come from a man between 18 and 29 years old with active or convalescent COVID-19.

The rearrangement joins TRBV5-5 to TRBJ2-7, with TRBD2 as a possible D gene (6 bases). Germline-derived CDR1 and CDR2 are SGHKS and YYEKEE (reference sequence). The V end lost 4 bases, the J end lost 2 bases, and 16 bases lay between the germline ends. The CDR3 has 15 residues. The CDR3 region is CASSPSRGAPYEQYF. In DNA, the CDR3 is TGTGCCAGCAGCCCCTCCCGCGGGGCGCCCTACGAGCAGTACTTC.

The chain links TRBV19 to TRBJ1-5, with TRBD1 matching 7 bases. Germline assignment: CDR1 LNHDA and CDR2 SQIVND (reference sequence). This CDR3 is 14 amino acids long. The trim removed 10 bases at V and 7 bases at J, leaving 13 bases unmatched. The CDR3 bases are TGTGCCAAAGCCCTGCGGGACAGCCCCCAGCCCCAGCATTTT. Translated, it gives CAKALRDSPQPQHF.

V usage is TRBV7-9 and J usage is TRBJ2-3; the D gene is possibly TRBD2 (6 bases). This CDR3 spans 15 amino acids. The V end was cut by 1 base, the J end by 5 bases, with 13 bases between. Germline assignment: CDR1 SEHNR and CDR2 FQNEAQ (reference sequence). In DNA, the CDR3 is TGTGCCAGCAGCTTAGTCGACCGCGGGGTAGATACGCAGTATTTT. Protein sequence: CASSLVDRGVDTQYF.

The gene calls are TRBV6-2 or TRBV6-3 and TRBJ1-1; D not resolved. This CDR3 is built from 12 residues. Deletions cut 4 bases from V and 5 bases from J, with 8 bases between. The V gene's germline CDR1 is MNHEY and CDR2 SVGEGT. CDR3 amino acids: CASSSYGTEAFF. CDR3 bases: TGTGCCAGCAGTTCATACGGGACTGAAGCTTTCTTT.

The chain uses TRBV30 and TRBJ2-7; tentative D call: TRBD2 (5 bases). The V gene lost 3 bases and the J gene lost 0 bases, with 9 bases spanning the gap. The germline CDR1 and CDR2 sequences are GTSNPN and SVGIG (reference sequence). The CDR3 consists of 13 residues. CDR3 sequence (DNA): TGTGCCTGGAGCAGCGGTAGCTCCTACGAGCAGTACTTC. This encodes CAWSSGSSYEQYF.

The rearrangement links TRBV24-1 to TRBJ2-2, with D perhaps matching TRBD1 (5 bases). The germline gives CDR1 KGHDR, CDR2 SFDVKD. The CDR3 runs 15 residues. The V end was cut by 4 bases, the J end by 0 bases, with 8 bases between. The CDR3 DNA reads as TGTGCCACCAGTGAAGGACACACGAACACCGGGGAGCTGTTTTTT. This translates into CATSEGHTNTGELFF.

The J gene is TRBJ1-1, the V gene TRBV3-1 (or the pseudogene TRBV3-2); D gene ambiguous. The germline CDR1 and CDR2 sequences are LGHDT and YNNKEL (reference sequence). Between the trimmed V and J ends, which lost 1 base and 7 bases, there was a span of 13 bases. The length of the CDR3 is 14 residues. The CDR3 protein is CASSQVLASGEAFF. CDR3 nucleotide sequence: TGTGCCAGCAGCCAAGTCTTGGCCTCTGGTGAAGCTTTCTTT.

The rearrangement joins TRBV19 to TRBJ2-7, with unresolved D. The CDR3 consists of 14 residues. Germline lookup yields CDR1 LNHDA and CDR2 SQIVND (reference sequence). The germline V and J ends were trimmed by 2 bases and 2 bases, with 10 bases remaining between them. In nucleotides, the CDR3 is TGTGCCAGTAGTATAATCCATGGCCCCTACGAGCAGTACTTC. Amino acids: CASSIIHGPYEQYF.

The J gene is TRBJ1-6, the V gene TRBV5-1; 7 nucleotides line up with TRBD1. The V and J ends lost 0 bases and 8 bases, in that order; junction bases with no gene match: 2. The CDR3 spans 14 residues. Per germline, CDR1 SGHRS and CDR2 YFSETQ. In DNA, the CDR3 is TGCGCCAGCAGCTTGGGACAGGGAGATTCACCCCTCCACTTT. It encodes CASSLGQGDSPLHF.

The chain has TRBV10-3 and TRBJ2-5, with 9 nucleotides matching TRBD2. Germline CDR1 ENHRY, CDR2 SYGVKD. The CDR3 loop spans 14 amino acids. Trimming took 6 bases from V and 3 from J; bases not matched to a gene: 5. The CDR3 nucleotides read TGTGCCATCAGCCGGCGGGAGGGAGAAGAGACCCAGTACTTC. Translated: CAISRREGEETQYF.

This sequence joins TRBV12-2 and TRBJ2-2; the D call in the table, TRBD2, was not verified against the DNA. TRBV12-2 is a pseudogene. This CDR3 contains 16 residues. The CDR3 spells CASRPSIPPAAGELFF. CDR3 bases: TGTGCAAGTCGTCCATCAATACCACCGGCGGCCGGGGAGCTGTTTTTT.

This chain uses TRBV2 with TRBJ1-5, with D unresolved. With 7 bases removed from V and 3 bases from J, the gap between germline ends came to 19 bases. Germline values: CDR1 SNHLY, CDR2 FYNNEI. CDR3 length: 16 residues. DNA for the CDR3: TGTGCCAGCAAGAAGGGAGTGTGGGGTGACAATCAGCCCCAGCATTTT. It codes for CASKKGVWGDNQPQHF.

V usage is TRBV5-4 and J usage is TRBJ2-3, with D possibly being TRBD2 (5 bases). The CDR3 spans 15 residues. Looked up from germline, CDR1 is SGHNT and CDR2 is YYREEE (reference sequence). The germline V and J ends were trimmed by 3 bases and 1 base, with 12 bases remaining between them. This chain's CDR3 is CASSSPLDGTDTQYF. As DNA, the CDR3 is TGTGCCAGCAGCTCCCCACTAGATGGCACAGATACGCAGTATTTT.

The CDR3, as DNA: TGTGCCTCAAACAGGGGGCGCAGTCTTGGGGCCAACGTCCTGACTTTC. Translation gives CASNRGRSLGANVLTF. J is TRBJ2-6 and V is TRBV30; 9 nucleotides line up with TRBD1. V gave up 7 bases and J gave up 3 bases; unmatched junction bases: 10. The CDR3 runs to 16 residues. Germline CDR1 is GTSNPN and CDR2 is SVGIG (reference sequence).

This clone was seen a few times. The chain has TRBV11-2 and TRBJ2-7, with D possibly being TRBD1 (5 bases). This CDR3 comprises 11 residues. The V end lost 4 bases, the J end lost 6 bases, and 7 bases lay between the germline ends. Germline assignment: CDR1 SGHAT and CDR2 FQNNGV. CDR3 DNA sequence: TGTGCCAGCAGCTCCCAGGGCGAGCAGTACTTC. Its protein is CASSSQGEQYF.

The chain employs TRBV6-1 and TRBJ1-2; maybe TRBD1 (6 bases). In germline, CDR1 is MNHNS, CDR2 SASEGT. This CDR3 contains 14 residues. V lost 5 bases and J lost 2, with 12 bases in between. CDR3 amino acids: CASSPPQGNYGYTF. CDR3 sequence (DNA): TGTGCCAGCAGTCCACCACAGGGAAACTATGGCTACACCTTC.

The chain links TRBV19 to TRBJ2-2, with 9 bases lining up with TRBD1. Germline V gives CDR1 LNHDA, CDR2 SQIVND (reference sequence). V was clipped by 3 bases and J by 5 bases; unmatched bases: 7. This CDR3 has 16 amino acids. This CDR3 is CASSIMGQGGTGELFF. The CDR3 region has the DNA TGTGCCAGTAGTATTATGGGACAGGGAGGGACCGGGGAGCTGTTTTTT.

The genes are TRBV3-1 (or the pseudogene TRBV3-2) and TRBJ1-1; D call uncertain. V was clipped by 2 bases and J by 4 bases, with 11 bases between them. Germline lookup yields CDR1 LGHDT and CDR2 YNNKEL (reference sequence). This CDR3 is 14 amino acids long. The CDR3 DNA is TGTGCCAGCAGCCAAATACTAGAGGGCACTGAAGCTTTCTTT. Translating it yields CASSQILEGTEAFF.

The rearrangement uses TRBV5-4 and TRBJ1-2; the match to TRBD1 covers 10 bases. Germline V lookup: CDR1 SGHNT, CDR2 YYREEE (reference sequence). CDR3 length: 15 residues. With 4 bases clipped from V and 5 bases from J, the junction kept 8 bases outside the gene matches. The CDR3 is CASSTATGGQYGYTF. The CDR3 DNA is TGTGCCAGCAGCACGGCGACAGGGGGCCAATATGGCTACACCTTC.

This chain uses TRBV30 with TRBJ1-5; 7 bases fit TRBD1. CDR3 length: 13 amino acids. CDR1 GTSNPN and CDR2 SVGIG come from the germline V gene (reference sequence). V dropped 6 bases and J dropped 3; count of bases not matched to a gene: 5. Here the CDR3 reads CACSGQLNQPQHF. CDR3 nucleotide sequence: TGTGCCTGCTCGGGACAGCTCAATCAGCCCCAGCATTTT.

The J gene is TRBJ2-5, the V gene TRBV7-2; TRBD1 aligns across 8 bases. Germline-derived CDR1 and CDR2 are SGHTA and FQGNSA. With V trimmed by 6 bases and J by 4 bases, 10 bases remained unmatched. This CDR3 comprises 15 residues. For the CDR3, the DNA is TGTGCCAGCAGACTAGGTGTACAGGGGGGAGAGACCCAGTACTTC. Translation gives CASRLGVQGGETQYF.

The chain uses TRBV5-4 and TRBJ1-2; 7 bases align to TRBD1. V was pared by 2 bases and J by 6 bases, with 4 bases of the junction left unmatched. This CDR3 comprises 13 residues. Germline V gives CDR1 SGHNT, CDR2 YYREEE (reference sequence). CDR3 bases: TGTGCCAGCAGCTTCAGGACAGGAAATGGCTACACCTTC. Translating it yields CASSFRTGNGYTF.

The CDR3 DNA reads TGTGCCAGCAGCAATGGGACAGGGAGGAACACCATATATTTT. Residues: CASSNGTGRNTIYF. The rearrangement links TRBV9 to TRBJ1-3; 9 nucleotides agree with TRBD1. The CDR3 runs to 14 residues. CDR1 and CDR2 from the germline V gene are SGDLS and YYNGEE. Trimming at V came to 4 bases and at J to 7 bases, leaving 6 bases not matched to a gene.